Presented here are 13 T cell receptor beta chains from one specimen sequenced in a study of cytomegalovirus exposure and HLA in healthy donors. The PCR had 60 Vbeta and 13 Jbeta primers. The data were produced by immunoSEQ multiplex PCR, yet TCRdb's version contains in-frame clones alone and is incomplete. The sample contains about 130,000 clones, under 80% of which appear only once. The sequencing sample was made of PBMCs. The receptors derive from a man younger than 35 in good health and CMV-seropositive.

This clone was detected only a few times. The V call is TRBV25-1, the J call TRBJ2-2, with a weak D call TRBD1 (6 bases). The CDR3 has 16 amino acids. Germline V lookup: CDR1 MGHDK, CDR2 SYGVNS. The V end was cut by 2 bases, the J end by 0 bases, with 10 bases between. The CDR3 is CASSELDSTNTGELFF. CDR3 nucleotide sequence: TGTGCCAGCAGTGAACTGGACAGCACGAACACCGGGGAGCTGTTTTTT. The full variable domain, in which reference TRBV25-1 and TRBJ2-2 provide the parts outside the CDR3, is EADIYQTPRYLVIGTGKKITLECSQTMGHDKMYWYQQDPGMELHLIHYSYGVNSTEKGDLSSESTVSRIRTEHFPLTLESARPSHTSQYLCASSELDSTNTGELFFGEGSRLTVL.

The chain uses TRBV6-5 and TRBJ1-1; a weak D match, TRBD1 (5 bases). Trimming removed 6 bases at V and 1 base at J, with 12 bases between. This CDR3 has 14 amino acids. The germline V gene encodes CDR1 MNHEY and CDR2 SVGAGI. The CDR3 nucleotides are TGTGCCAGCAGGACAGTGTACCCGAACACTGAAGCTTTCTTT. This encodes CASRTVYPNTEAFF.

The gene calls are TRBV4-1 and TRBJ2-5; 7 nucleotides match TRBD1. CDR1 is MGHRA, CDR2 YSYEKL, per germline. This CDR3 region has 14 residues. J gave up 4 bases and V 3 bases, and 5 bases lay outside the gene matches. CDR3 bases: TGCGCCAGCAGCCAGGGGCACAGGGGAGAGACCCAGTACTTC. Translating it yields CASSQGHRGETQYF.

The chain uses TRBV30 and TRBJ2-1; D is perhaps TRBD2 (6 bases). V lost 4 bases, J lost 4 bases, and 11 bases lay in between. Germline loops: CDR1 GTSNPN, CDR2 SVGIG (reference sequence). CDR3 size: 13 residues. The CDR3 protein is CAWNLALYNEQFF. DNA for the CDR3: TGTGCCTGGAATCTAGCGCTATACAATGAGCAGTTCTTC.

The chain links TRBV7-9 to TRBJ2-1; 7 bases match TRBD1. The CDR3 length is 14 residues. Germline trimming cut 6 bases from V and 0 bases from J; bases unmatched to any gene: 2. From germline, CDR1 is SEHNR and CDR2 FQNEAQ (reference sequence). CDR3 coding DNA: TGTGCCAGCAGGACAGGGAACTCCTACAATGAGCAGTTCTTC. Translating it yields CASRTGNSYNEQFF.

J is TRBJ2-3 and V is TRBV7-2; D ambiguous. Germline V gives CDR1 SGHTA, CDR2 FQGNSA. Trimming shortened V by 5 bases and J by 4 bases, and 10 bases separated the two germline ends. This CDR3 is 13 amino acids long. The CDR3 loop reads CASSPQRPDTQYF. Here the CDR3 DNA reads TGTGCCAGCAGCCCTCAGCGCCCAGATACGCAGTATTTT.

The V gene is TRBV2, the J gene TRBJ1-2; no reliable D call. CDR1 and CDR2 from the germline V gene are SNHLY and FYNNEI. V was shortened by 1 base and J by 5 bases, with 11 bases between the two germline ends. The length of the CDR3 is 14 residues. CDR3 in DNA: TGTGCCAGCAGTGAAGTCCTGAGCGCTTATGGCTACACCTTC. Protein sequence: CASSEVLSAYGYTF.

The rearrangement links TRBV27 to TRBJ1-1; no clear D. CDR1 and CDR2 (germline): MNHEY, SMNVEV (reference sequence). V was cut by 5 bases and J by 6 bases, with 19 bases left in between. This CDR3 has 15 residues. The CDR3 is CASSPLRGFKAEAFF. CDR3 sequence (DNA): TGTGCCAGCAGTCCACTTCGCGGGTTTAAGGCTGAAGCTTTCTTT.

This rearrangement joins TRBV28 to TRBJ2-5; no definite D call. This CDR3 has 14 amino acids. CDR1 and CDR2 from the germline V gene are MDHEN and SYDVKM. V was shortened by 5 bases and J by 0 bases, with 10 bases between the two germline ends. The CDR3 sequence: CASSTTAYQETQYF. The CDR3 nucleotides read TGTGCCAGCAGTACCACAGCCTACCAAGAGACCCAGTACTTC.

The CDR3 reads CASRTGSGKSNQPQHF. The CDR3 region has the DNA TGTGCCAGCAGAACAGGGTCGGGGAAAAGCAATCAGCCCCAGCATTTT. This chain connects TRBV2 to TRBJ1-5, with D possibly being TRBD1 (6 bases). The CDR3 is made up of 16 amino acids. Trimming took off 6 bases at V and 1 base at J, with 16 bases between the two ends. Germline lookup yields CDR1 SNHLY and CDR2 FYNNEI.

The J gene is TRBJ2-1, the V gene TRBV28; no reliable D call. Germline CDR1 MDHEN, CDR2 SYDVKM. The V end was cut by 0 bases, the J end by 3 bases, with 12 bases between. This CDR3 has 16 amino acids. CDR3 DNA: TGTGCCAGCAGTTTATGGGGTCAGAGGAACTACAATGAGCAGTTCTTC. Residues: CASSLWGQRNYNEQFF.

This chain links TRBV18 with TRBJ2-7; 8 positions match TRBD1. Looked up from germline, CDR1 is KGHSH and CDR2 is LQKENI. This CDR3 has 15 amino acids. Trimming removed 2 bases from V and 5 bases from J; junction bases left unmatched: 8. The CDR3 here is CASSPETGVVHEQYF. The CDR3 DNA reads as TGTGCCAGCTCACCAGAGACAGGGGTGGTCCACGAGCAGTACTTC.

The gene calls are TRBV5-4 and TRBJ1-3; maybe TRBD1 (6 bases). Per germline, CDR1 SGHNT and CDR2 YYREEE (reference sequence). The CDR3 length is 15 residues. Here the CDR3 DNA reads TGTGCTAGGTGGGACAAACGTCGCTCTGGAAACACCATATATTTT. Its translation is CARWDKRRSGNTIYF.